This TCR beta chain was recovered during a study of cytomegalovirus exposure and HLA in healthy donors. Study-wide findings and caveats: In an earlier analysis, in roughly 580 donors, most V segments appeared productive either ~87% or ~30% of the time. Most TCR sequences were uncommon, yet certain public TCRs appeared in many donors.

PCR employed 60 Vbeta and 13 Jbeta primers. TCRdb's table, derived via immunoSEQ multiplex PCR, lists solely in-frame clones and lacks some. The table lists 50,000 to 75,000 clones. Points on this clone: The antigen is not known.

The sequence derives from a woman between 18 and 30 years old in good health and CMV-seronegative. The source material was PBMCs.

CDR3 DNA: TGTGCCTGGAGTGCACAGGGGGACCGCCGTGTGCACACCTTC. Translation: CAWSAQGDRRVHTF. V and J are TRBV30 and TRBJ1-2, with TRBD1 matching over 8 bases. Germline assignment: CDR1 GTSNPN and CDR2 SVGIG (reference sequence). The J segment lost 12 bases and the V segment lost 1 base, leaving 13 bases of the junction unmatched. This CDR3 has 14 amino acids.